These T cell receptor beta chains were read from a single sample in a study of blood T cell repertoires in COVID-19. Only in-frame clones appear in the TCRdb table, and some are missing; sequencing was by immunoSEQ multiplex PCR. The sample lists 150,000 to 200,000 clones, around four fifths occurring once. What was sequenced was PBMCs or T cells enriched from blood (not recorded which). The source of these receptors is a woman between 45 and 65 years old who had recovered from COVID-19. The CDR3 runs from the conserved cysteine through the conserved F or W. The order of the fields is J gene, clone size, V gene, D gene, CDR3 protein, CDR3 DNA. The D gene is left open where the match is weak. Clone size is not always given. Where it is, it says once, few, many or a class for expanded clones.

j_call: TRBJ1-3; clone_size: -; v_call: TRBV5-1; d_call: -; cdr3_aa: CASSLATGGNTIYF; cdr3_nt: TGCGCCAGCAGCTTGGCAACGGGGGGAAACACCATATATTTT
j_call: TRBJ2-5; clone_size: -; v_call: TRBV5-4; d_call: -; cdr3_aa: CASSSPKQQETQYF; cdr3_nt: TGTGCCAGCAGCTCGCCCAAACAGCAAGAGACCCAGTACTTC
j_call: TRBJ2-3; clone_size: -; v_call: TRBV7-9; d_call: -; cdr3_aa: CASSPPGEGPTNDTQYF; cdr3_nt: TGTGCCAGCAGCCCGCCAGGGGAGGGACCCACCAACGATACGCAGTATTTT
j_call: TRBJ2-3; clone_size: -; v_call: TRBV18; d_call: -; cdr3_aa: CASSLGVVLTDTQYF; cdr3_nt: TGTGCCAGCTCACTCGGGGTAGTGCTCACAGATACGCAGTATTTT
j_call: TRBJ1-1; clone_size: -; v_call: TRBV12-3/TRBV12-4; d_call: TRBD1; cdr3_aa: CASKGQLNTEAFF; cdr3_nt: TGTGCCAGCAAGGGACAGTTGAACACTGAAGCTTTCTTT
j_call: TRBJ2-3; clone_size: few; v_call: TRBV6-5; d_call: -; cdr3_aa: CASSDSLDTQYF; cdr3_nt: TGTGCCAGCAGTGACTCACTTGATACGCAGTATTTT
j_call: TRBJ1-1; clone_size: -; v_call: TRBV5-5; d_call: TRBD1; cdr3_aa: CASSLTATGEVVGEAFF; cdr3_nt: TGTGCCAGCAGCTTGACAGCGACAGGGGAGGTGGTAGGTGAAGCTTTCTTT
j_call: TRBJ2-7; clone_size: -; v_call: TRBV19; d_call: TRBD2; cdr3_aa: CASRHSGRTYEQYF; cdr3_nt: TGTGCCAGTAGACATAGCGGGAGAACCTACGAGCAGTACTTC
j_call: TRBJ1-2; clone_size: -; v_call: TRBV5-1; d_call: TRBD1; cdr3_aa: CASSARIRQGGNYGYTF; cdr3_nt: TGCGCCAGCAGCGCCCGAATAAGACAGGGGGGGAACTATGGCTACACCTTC
j_call: TRBJ2-2; clone_size: few; v_call: TRBV6-5; d_call: TRBD1; cdr3_aa: CASRGQGTGELFF; cdr3_nt: TGTGCCAGCAGGGGACAGGGTACCGGGGAGCTGTTTTTT
j_call: TRBJ1-3; clone_size: once; v_call: TRBV7-9; d_call: -; cdr3_aa: CASSLTDSPGNTIYF; cdr3_nt: TGTGCCAGCAGCTTAACTGACAGTCCTGGAAACACCATATATTTT
j_call: TRBJ1-5; clone_size: -; v_call: TRBV27; d_call: -; cdr3_aa: CAIIELTGGQPQHF; cdr3_nt: TGTGCCATTATAGAATTAACGGGGGGACAGCCCCAGCATTTT
j_call: TRBJ1-4; clone_size: -; v_call: TRBV4-1; d_call: TRBD1; cdr3_aa: CASSQVRQGTDEKLFF; cdr3_nt: TGCGCCAGCAGCCAAGTTCGACAGGGGACGGATGAAAAACTGTTTTTT
j_call: TRBJ2-3; clone_size: -; v_call: TRBV7-3; d_call: TRBD2; cdr3_aa: CASSVLAGGPDTQYF; cdr3_nt: TGTGCCAGCAGCGTACTAGCGGGAGGGCCGGATACGCAGTATTTT
j_call: TRBJ2-1; clone_size: -; v_call: TRBV24-1; d_call: TRBD1; cdr3_aa: CATSEATGQGKDNEQFF; cdr3_nt: TGTGCCACCAGTGAGGCAACCGGACAGGGAAAAGACAATGAGCAGTTCTTC
j_call: TRBJ2-5; clone_size: once; v_call: TRBV5-6; d_call: -; cdr3_aa: CASSLGGQAGLETQYF; cdr3_nt: TGTGCCAGCAGCTTGGGGGGACAAGCGGGACTGGAGACCCAGTACTTC
j_call: TRBJ2-5; clone_size: once; v_call: TRBV7-7; d_call: -; cdr3_aa: CASSLGTGGETQYF; cdr3_nt: TGTGCCAGCAGCTTAGGCACGGGGGGCGAGACCCAGTACTTC
j_call: TRBJ2-7; clone_size: few; v_call: TRBV10-1; d_call: -; cdr3_aa: CASNSRVSASYEQYF; cdr3_nt: TGCGCCAGCAACTCCCGCGTTAGCGCCTCCTACGAGCAGTACTTC
j_call: TRBJ1-1; clone_size: -; v_call: TRBV2; d_call: -; cdr3_aa: CASRVQAIMNTEAFF; cdr3_nt: TGTGCCAGCAGAGTACAGGCGATAATGAACACTGAAGCTTTCTTT
j_call: TRBJ1-2; clone_size: -; v_call: TRBV25-1; d_call: -; cdr3_aa: CASSGYTPDYGYTF; cdr3_nt: TGTGCCAGCAGTGGTTACACGCCCGACTATGGCTACACCTTC
j_call: TRBJ1-1; clone_size: -; v_call: TRBV11-2; d_call: -; cdr3_aa: CASSLWRGEAFF; cdr3_nt: TGTGCCAGCAGCTTATGGCGTGGGGAGGCTTTCTTT
j_call: TRBJ2-1; clone_size: -; v_call: TRBV5-1; d_call: -; cdr3_aa: CASSPEGRLGNNEQFF; cdr3_nt: TGCGCCAGCAGCCCGGAAGGACGGCTCGGGAACAATGAGCAGTTCTTC
j_call: TRBJ2-5; clone_size: -; v_call: TRBV5-1; d_call: -; cdr3_aa: CASSFSETQYF; cdr3_nt: TGCGCCAGCAGCTTCAGTGAGACCCAGTACTTC
j_call: TRBJ1-4; clone_size: once; v_call: TRBV19; d_call: TRBD1; cdr3_aa: CASTPLQGGNEKLFF; cdr3_nt: TGTGCCAGTACCCCTCTCCAGGGGGGTAATGAAAAACTGTTTTTT
j_call: TRBJ2-3; clone_size: -; v_call: TRBV5-4; d_call: -; cdr3_aa: CASSNPGGQDTQYF; cdr3_nt: TGTGCCAGCAGCAACCCCGGGGGGCAAGATACGCAGTATTTT
j_call: TRBJ2-1; clone_size: -; v_call: TRBV2; d_call: TRBD2; cdr3_aa: CASSEAPSGSSGYNEQFF; cdr3_nt: TGTGCCAGCAGTGAAGCTCCTAGCGGGAGTAGCGGCTACAATGAGCAGTTCTTC
j_call: TRBJ1-3; clone_size: -; v_call: TRBV9; d_call: TRBD1; cdr3_aa: CASSADAGTGRGNTIYF; cdr3_nt: TGTGCCAGCAGCGCCGACGCCGGGACAGGGCGAGGAAACACCATATATTTT
j_call: TRBJ1-4; clone_size: -; v_call: TRBV7-2; d_call: -; cdr3_aa: CASSLPIAGEKLFF; cdr3_nt: TGTGCCAGCAGCTTACCCATAGCTGGGGAAAAACTGTTTTTT
j_call: TRBJ2-3; clone_size: -; v_call: TRBV14; d_call: TRBD2; cdr3_aa: CASSRRLAGGSTDTQYF; cdr3_nt: TGTGCCAGCAGCCGGCGTCTAGCGGGAGGTAGCACAGATACGCAGTATTTT
j_call: TRBJ1-2; clone_size: -; v_call: TRBV18; d_call: TRBD1; cdr3_aa: CASSPRQGAMGGYTF; cdr3_nt: TGTGCCAGCTCACCCCGACAGGGGGCGATGGGTGGCTACACCTTC
j_call: TRBJ2-7; clone_size: once; v_call: TRBV28; d_call: -; cdr3_aa: CASSVVGGPVEQYF; cdr3_nt: TGTGCCAGCAGCGTGGTGGGGGGGCCGGTCGAGCAGTACTTC
j_call: TRBJ1-1; clone_size: few; v_call: TRBV7-9; d_call: -; cdr3_aa: CASSSSGSMNTEAFF; cdr3_nt: TGTGCCAGCAGCTCGTCCGGGTCGATGAACACTGAAGCTTTCTTT
j_call: TRBJ1-1; clone_size: few; v_call: TRBV30; d_call: -; cdr3_aa: CAWNRAENTEAFF; cdr3_nt: TGTGCCTGGAACAGGGCGGAGAACACTGAAGCTTTCTTT
j_call: TRBJ2-1; clone_size: -; v_call: TRBV18; d_call: TRBD2; cdr3_aa: CASSPPSGRPGGQFF; cdr3_nt: TGTGCCAGCTCACCACCTAGCGGGAGGCCCGGGGGGCAGTTCTTC
j_call: TRBJ2-7; clone_size: -; v_call: TRBV28; d_call: -; cdr3_aa: CAGSWTANFYEQYF; cdr3_nt: TGTGCCGGATCCTGGACAGCGAACTTCTACGAGCAGTACTTC
j_call: TRBJ2-2; clone_size: -; v_call: TRBV2; d_call: TRBD1; cdr3_aa: CASSVGRGLTGELFF; cdr3_nt: TGTGCCAGCAGTGTTGGCAGGGGGCTTACCGGGGAGCTGTTTTTT
j_call: TRBJ2-3; clone_size: -; v_call: TRBV7-2; d_call: -; cdr3_aa: CASSPRADTQYF; cdr3_nt: TGTGCCAGCAGCCCCAGGGCAGATACGCAGTATTTT
j_call: TRBJ2-3; clone_size: few; v_call: TRBV27; d_call: -; cdr3_aa: CASSLIQRVGITDTQYF; cdr3_nt: TGTGCCAGCAGTTTGATCCAGCGGGTGGGCATTACAGATACGCAGTATTTT
j_call: TRBJ2-7; clone_size: -; v_call: TRBV14; d_call: -; cdr3_aa: CASSQVKSLTGHLSSYEQYF; cdr3_nt: TGTGCCAGCAGCCAAGTAAAGTCCCTAACGGGACACCTGAGCTCCTACGAGCAGTACTTC
j_call: TRBJ2-3; clone_size: -; v_call: TRBV9; d_call: TRBD2; cdr3_aa: CASSPSGIRRDTQYF; cdr3_nt: TGTGCCAGCAGCCCTAGCGGAATTAGGAGAGATACGCAGTATTTT
j_call: TRBJ2-7; clone_size: -; v_call: TRBV7-8; d_call: TRBD2; cdr3_aa: CASSSGLAGVHEQYF; cdr3_nt: TGTGCCAGCAGCTCGGGACTAGCGGGAGTCCACGAGCAGTACTTC
j_call: TRBJ1-5; clone_size: -; v_call: TRBV7-9; d_call: TRBD1; cdr3_aa: CASSLAGQGPWQPQHF; cdr3_nt: TGTGCCAGCAGCTTAGCGGGACAGGGTCCGTGGCAGCCCCAGCATTTT
j_call: TRBJ2-1; clone_size: -; v_call: TRBV11-2; d_call: -; cdr3_aa: CASSYQGGPYNEQFF; cdr3_nt: TGTGCCAGCAGCTACCAGGGGGGCCCCTACAATGAGCAGTTCTTC
j_call: TRBJ2-1; clone_size: -; v_call: TRBV27; d_call: TRBD2; cdr3_aa: CASTGGDVFGDEQFF; cdr3_nt: TGTGCCAGCACGGGGGGAGACGTTTTCGGAGATGAGCAGTTCTTC
j_call: TRBJ2-1; clone_size: -; v_call: TRBV9; d_call: -; cdr3_aa: CASSVDILNEQFF; cdr3_nt: TGTGCCAGCAGCGTAGATATTTTGAATGAGCAGTTCTTC